A selection of T cell receptor beta chains follows, all from one sample in a study of cytomegalovirus exposure and HLA in healthy donors. Sequencing was performed with immunoSEQ multiplex PCR; in TCRdb, only in-frame clones are kept and a portion is missing. Among hundreds of thousands of clones, over 70% were seen once, and the ten largest hold 0.71%. Material for sequencing was PBMCs. The receptors stem from a boy aged 2 to 10 in good health and CMV-seronegative. CDR3s include the opening cysteine and the closing phenylalanine or tryptophan. The D gene is left open where the match is weak. Clone size is not always given. Where it is, it says once, few, many or a class for expanded clones.

D gene	V gene	J gene	clone size	CDR3 DNA	CDR3 protein
TRBD2	TRBV5-4	TRBJ2-3	once	TGTGCCAGCAGCTTGGGGTTACGGGAGGGGGATACGCAGTATTTT	CASSLGLREGDTQYF
-	TRBV7-9	TRBJ2-4	-	TGTGCCAGCAGTTATGGGGACTGGCAGTACTTC	CASSYGDWQYF
-	TRBV4-2	TRBJ1-1	-	TGTGCCAGCAGCCAAGGTAGGCAGGGAACGAACACTGAAGCTTTCTTT	CASSQGRQGTNTEAFF
TRBD1	TRBV20-1	TRBJ2-1	-	TGCAGTGCTAGAGTAGGGGACAGGGACTTCTTC	CSARVGDRDFF
-	TRBV14	TRBJ2-1	-	TGTGCCAGCAGCCAAGGCCCGGACGGGAGCTCCTACAATGAGCAGTTCTTC	CASSQGPDGSSYNEQFF
TRBD1	TRBV19	TRBJ2-1	-	TGTGCCAGTTGTGCAGGGGGCTCCTACAATGAGCAGTTCTTC	CASCAGGSYNEQFF
TRBD1	TRBV2	TRBJ1-1	-	TGTGCCAGCAGGGGTCGGCAGGGGGATAGAGCTTTCTTT	CASRGRQGDRAFF
TRBD2	TRBV6-1	TRBJ2-1	-	TGTGCCAGCAGTGGGGGTAGCGGGAGAGTCTTCAATGAGCAGTTCTTC	CASSGGSGRVFNEQFF
TRBD1	TRBV29-1	TRBJ1-2	-	TGCAGCGTCCCCAGGGGGACAGGGGCTATCTATGGCTACACCTTC	CSVPRGTGAIYGYTF
TRBD2	TRBV27	TRBJ2-1	-	TGTGCCAGCACCCGAGGCGGGAGTGCTTACAATGAGCAGTTCTTC	CASTRGGSAYNEQFF
TRBD1	TRBV9	TRBJ2-3	-	TGTGCCAGCAGCGTAGCTACGTGGACAGGGCGGCCAGATACGCAGTATTTT	CASSVATWTGRPDTQYF
-	TRBV7-2	TRBJ2-7	-	TGTGCCAGCAGCCCCGCGCGGGGCGAGCAGTACTTC	CASSPARGEQYF
-	TRBV30	TRBJ1-1	few	TGTGCCTGGGCCGGGGCTGAAGCTTTCTTT	CAWAGAEAFF
TRBD2	TRBV14	TRBJ2-1	once	TGTGCCAGCAGCCTCGGACTAGCGGGAGTGGATGAGCAGTTCTTC	CASSLGLAGVDEQFF
TRBD1	TRBV7-8	TRBJ1-3	few	TGTGCCAGCAGCCCGGGACAGCACTCTGGAAACACCATATATTTT	CASSPGQHSGNTIYF
-	TRBV7-8	TRBJ1-1	-	TGTGCCAGCAGCACGCTTGGGAGAGTAGAAGCTTTCTTT	CASSTLGRVEAFF
-	TRBV5-1	TRBJ1-1	-	TGCGCCAGCAGCCCGGGGAACACTGAAGCTTTCTTT	CASSPGNTEAFF
-	TRBV19	TRBJ1-2	-	TGTGCCAGTAGTCAGATGGGGAGTGACTACACCTTC	CASSQMGSDYTF
-	TRBV4-1	TRBJ1-2	-	TGCGCCAGCAGCCAAGATCTTGGACTTTCGGGATATGGCTACACCTTC	CASSQDLGLSGYGYTF
TRBD1	TRBV29-1	TRBJ2-7	-	TGCAGCGTTGAATTGGGACAGGGCCCGGAGCAGTACTTC	CSVELGQGPEQYF
-	TRBV6-5	TRBJ1-1	-	TGTGCCAGCAGCCGCGGGGAGGGGGGGGTCGCTGAAGCTTTCTTT	CASSRGEGGVAEAFF
-	TRBV27	TRBJ1-5	-	TGTGCCAGCAGTTTATCGTGGCCTGATCTCAATCAGCCCCAGCATTTT	CASSLSWPDLNQPQHF
-	TRBV6-4	TRBJ2-3	-	TGTGCCAGCAGTGCTCGACTCACGTCCGATACGCAGTATTTT	CASSARLTSDTQYF
-	TRBV29-1	TRBJ2-3	-	TGCAGCGTTGAAGAGCGGGGGCCTGACACAGATACGCAGTATTTT	CSVEERGPDTDTQYF
-	TRBV5-6	TRBJ2-3	-	TGTGCCAGCAGCTTGAGGGGGGGATACACAGATACGCAGTATTTT	CASSLRGGYTDTQYF
TRBD1	TRBV5-1	TRBJ1-2	-	TGCGCCAGCGGTGGGACAGGGATTTACTATGGCTACACCTTC	CASGGTGIYYGYTF
TRBD1	TRBV4-1	TRBJ1-3	-	TGCGCCAGCAGCCAAGAGGCCCGGACAGGCGGTGGAAACACCATATATTTT	CASSQEARTGGGNTIYF
TRBD1	TRBV6-1	TRBJ2-7	few	TGTGCCAGCAGCAGACAGGGGTGGTACGAGCAGTACTTC	CASSRQGWYEQYF
-	TRBV13	TRBJ1-1	few	TGTGCCAGCCAAGGCTCCTCCGGGACTGAAGCTTTCTTT	CASQGSSGTEAFF
-	TRBV18	TRBJ1-3	-	TGTGCCAGCTTCCCGGGAGGGGGGCCTGGAAACACCATATATTTT	CASFPGGGPGNTIYF
-	TRBV14	TRBJ2-7	-	TGTGCCAGCAGCCAATTCAGCGAGCAGTACTTC	CASSQFSEQYF
-	TRBV5-4	TRBJ2-1	-	TGTGCCAGCAGCTCAAGGGCGGGAAATGAGCAGTTCTTC	CASSSRAGNEQFF